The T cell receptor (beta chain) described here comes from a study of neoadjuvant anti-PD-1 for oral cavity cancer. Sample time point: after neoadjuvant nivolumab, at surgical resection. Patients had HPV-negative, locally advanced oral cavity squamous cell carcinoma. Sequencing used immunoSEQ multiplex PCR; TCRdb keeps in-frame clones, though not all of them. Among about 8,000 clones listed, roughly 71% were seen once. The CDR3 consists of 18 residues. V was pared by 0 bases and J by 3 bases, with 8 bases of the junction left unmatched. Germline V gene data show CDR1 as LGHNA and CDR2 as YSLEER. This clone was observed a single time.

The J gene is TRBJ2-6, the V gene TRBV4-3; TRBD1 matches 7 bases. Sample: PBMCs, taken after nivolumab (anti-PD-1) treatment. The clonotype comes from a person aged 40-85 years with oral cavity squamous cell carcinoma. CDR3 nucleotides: TGCGCCAGCAGCCAAGAGTCGCCAGGGGGTTTTGGGGCCAACGTCCTGACTTTC. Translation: CASSQESPGGFGANVLTF.